This TCR beta chain is from a study of regulatory T cells in long-lasting Graves disease. Time point noted: persistent/refractory GD, antithyroid drugs over 5 years with positive TRAb. RNA extracted from PBMCs served as the sequencing template. Each of the patients was recruited from an endocrinology department situated in Xi'an, China. Germline assignment: CDR1 KGHSH and CDR2 LQKENI. This CDR3 is 17 amino acids long. V lost 4 bases and J lost 2; bases outside the gene matches: 12. Study-level points and caveats: Persistent patients shared about 3,000 public clonotypes among themselves. Newly diagnosed patients shared fewer, at under 1,000.

Both iRepertoire HTBI primers and Arm-PCR of CDR3 regions were used to build the TCR beta libraries. From the multiplex PCR reads, TCRdb called clonotypes with MiXCR, one entry per CDR3 protein. The data contain around 460,000 distinct CDR3 sequences, roughly 22% of them singletons. Note on this clonotype: Its target is unknown.

The genes are TRBV18 and TRBJ1-2; 8 bases match TRBD1. The TCR sequence derives from a female donor with Graves disease. Sequenced material: peripheral blood mononuclear cells (PBMCs), taken when the disease was refractory, from a patient treated with antithyroid drugs. Written as DNA, the CDR3 is TGTGCCAGCTCACTTGACAGGGGACGGCGCCTAAACTATGGCTACACCTTC. Translated: CASSLDRGRRLNYGYTF.